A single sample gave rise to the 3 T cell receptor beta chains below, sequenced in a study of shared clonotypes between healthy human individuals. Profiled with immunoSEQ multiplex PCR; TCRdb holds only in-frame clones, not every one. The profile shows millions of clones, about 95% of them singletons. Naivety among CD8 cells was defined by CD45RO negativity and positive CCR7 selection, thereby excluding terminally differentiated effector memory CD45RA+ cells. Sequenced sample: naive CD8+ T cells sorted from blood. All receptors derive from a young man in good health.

For the CDR3, the DNA is TGTGCCATCAGTGAGTCCATGGACACCCTGAGCGGCTATGGCTACACCTTC. Amino acids: CAISESMDTLSGYGYTF. The chain uses TRBV10-3 and TRBJ1-2; the D gene is possibly TRBD1 (5 bases). Germline assignment: CDR1 ENHRY and CDR2 SYGVKD. The CDR3 covers 17 residues. The ends were cut back, 0 bases at V and 4 bases at J, with 18 bases in the middle.

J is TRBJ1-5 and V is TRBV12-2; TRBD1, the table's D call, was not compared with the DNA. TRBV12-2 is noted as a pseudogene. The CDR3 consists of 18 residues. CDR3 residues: CASRLQGTGAWNNQPQHF. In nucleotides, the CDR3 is TGTGCAAGTCGCCTACAGGGGACTGGGGCCTGGAACAATCAGCCCCAGCATTTT.

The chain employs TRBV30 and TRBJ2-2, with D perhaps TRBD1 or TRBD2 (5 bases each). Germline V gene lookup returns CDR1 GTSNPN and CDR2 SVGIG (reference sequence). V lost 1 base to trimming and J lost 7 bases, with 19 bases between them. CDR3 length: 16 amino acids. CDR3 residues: CAWSALEGPSSGELFF. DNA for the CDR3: TGTGCCTGGAGTGCACTAGAGGGGCCGTCGAGCGGGGAGCTGTTTTTT.